This TCR beta chain was recovered during a study of cytomegalovirus exposure and HLA in healthy donors. The primer mix had 60 Vbeta and 13 Jbeta primers. Produced via immunoSEQ multiplex PCR; TCRdb's table is partial and in-frame only. This table has 120,000 or so clones, around 80% appearing once. This TCR derives from a female donor in good health and CMV-seronegative. The sequenced sample was PBMCs.

The CDR3 here is CASSLVRGARYEQYF. The CDR3 DNA is TGCGCCAGCAGCTTGGTCAGGGGGGCTCGCTACGAGCAGTACTTC. The rearrangement uses TRBV5-1 and TRBJ2-7; TRBD1 might be the D (7 bases). The CDR3 is 15 residues long. Germline CDR1 is SGHRS and CDR2 is YFSETQ. V lost 0 bases, J lost 3 bases, and 13 bases lay in between. The whole variable domain, filled in from reference TRBV5-1 and TRBJ2-7, reads KAGVTQTPRYLIKTRGQQVTLSCSPISGHRSVSWYQQTPGQGLQFLFEYFSETQRNKGNFPGRFSGRQFSNSRSEMNVSTLELGDSALYLCASSLVRGARYEQYFGPGTRLTVT.